The 15 T cell receptor beta chains in this list originate from one sample, sequenced in a study of neurological immune-mediated disorders. TCRdb redid the calling of the 5' RACE reads with MiXCR, one entry per CDR3 protein. Among more than 75,000 distinct CDR3 sequences listed, about 4% were seen once. Indicated time point: longitudinal time-point 3. Sequenced sample: PBMCs. The receptors were sampled from an older woman with multiple sclerosis.

This clonotype was detected many times. The rearrangement uses TRBV24-1 and TRBJ2-3; D may match TRBD1 or TRBD2 (6 bases each). With 2 bases removed from V and 2 bases from J, the gap between germline ends came to 13 bases. Germline lookup yields CDR1 KGHDR and CDR2 SFDVKD. The CDR3 spans 16 residues. DNA for the CDR3: TGTGCCACCAGTGATTGGGGGGCTAGATCCACAGATACGCAGTATTTT. Amino acid sequence: CATSDWGARSTDTQYF.

This clonotype was observed many times. This chain uses TRBV15 with TRBJ2-3, with 7 bases identical to TRBD2. V shed 4 bases and J 1 base; nucleotides not matched to a gene: 5. Per the germline V gene, CDR1 is LNHNV and CDR2 is YYDKDF (reference sequence). The CDR3 covers 15 residues. DNA for the CDR3: TGTGCCACCAGCACCCAGGGAGGGGGCACAGATACGCAGTATTTT. Protein sequence: CATSTQGGGTDTQYF. Full variable domain (outside the CDR3, taken from reference TRBV15 and TRBJ2-3): DAMVIQNPRYQVTQFGKPVTLSCSQTLNHNVMYWYQQKSSQAPKLLFHYYDKDFNNEADTPDNFQSRRPNTSFCFLDIRSPGLGDTAMYLCATSTQGGGTDTQYFGPGTRLTVL.

With regard to this clonotype: This may stem from a read error, because a much larger clone lies one nucleotide away. The gene calls are TRBV7-8 and TRBJ2-1; 9 nucleotides line up with TRBD2. Germline-derived CDR1 and CDR2 are SGHVS and FQNEAQ. CDR3 size: 16 residues. The CDR3 loop is CASSPVAASGVNERFF. In DNA, the CDR3 is TGTGCCAGCAGCCCGGTGGCGGCTAGCGGGGTCAATGAGCGGTTCTTC.

At least ten counts were recorded for this clonotype. This chain connects TRBV5-1 to TRBJ2-5; D remains ambiguous. Deletions cut 0 bases from V and 1 base from J, with 4 bases between. The CDR3 totals 13 residues. Per the germline V gene, CDR1 is SGHRS and CDR2 is YFSETQ. CDR3 sequence (DNA): TGCGCCAGCAGCTTGGGGGTCCAAGAGACCCAGTACTTC. It encodes CASSLGVQETQYF.

This clonotype was found many times. This chain joins TRBV7-9 and TRBJ2-1, with a possible D match to TRBD1 (6 bases). CDR3 length equals 14 residues. Germline-derived CDR1 and CDR2 are SEHNR and FQNEAQ (reference sequence). V lost 2 bases and J lost 5, with 10 bases in between. Written as DNA, the CDR3 is TGTGCCAGCAGCTTATACAGGGAAAACAATGAGCAGTTCTTC. It translates to CASSLYRENNEQFF.

CDR3 sequence (DNA): TGTGCCAGCAGTGTGTCCGACAGGATGGGGCCCCAGCATTTT. Amino acids: CASSVSDRMGPQHF. The chain uses TRBV2 and TRBJ1-5, with D possibly TRBD1 on 6 matching bases. CDR1 is SNHLY and CDR2 is FYNNEI in the germline V gene. Deletions cut 4 bases from V and 9 bases from J, with 16 bases between. The CDR3 consists of 14 residues.

This clonotype was counted ten times or more. The gene calls are TRBV6-5 and TRBJ1-6; D not certain. Germline CDR1 reads MNHEY; CDR2 reads SVGAGI. V was trimmed by 4 bases and J by 11 bases, leaving 15 bases between them. The CDR3 loop spans 14 amino acids. The CDR3 region is CASSLVAATAPLHF. The CDR3 DNA reads as TGTGCCAGCAGTTTGGTGGCGGCTACCGCACCCCTCCACTTT.

In its sample, this clonotype was seen many times. CDR3 amino acids: CATSRERALNQNIQYF. The CDR3, as DNA: TGTGCCACCAGCAGAGAACGGGCCCTAAACCAAAACATTCAGTACTTC. This chain uses TRBV15 with TRBJ2-4; D remains ambiguous. The germline CDR1 and CDR2 sequences are LNHNV and YYDKDF (reference sequence). This CDR3 is built from 16 residues. V was trimmed by 0 bases and J by 5 bases, leaving 14 bases between them.

This clonotype occurred many times. The chain has TRBV5-1 and TRBJ1-6; D remains unclear. From germline, CDR1 is SGHRS and CDR2 YFSETQ. V gave up 4 bases and J gave up 7 bases, with 12 bases separating them. The CDR3 has 14 residues. CDR3 loop: CASSEDGMNSPLHF. The CDR3 nucleotides are TGCGCCAGCAGCGAAGACGGGATGAATTCACCCCTCCACTTT.

Ten or more counts support this clonotype. The rearrangement links TRBV7-8 to TRBJ1-2; 7 positions agree with TRBD1. CDR1 and CDR2 from the germline V gene are SGHVS and FQNEAQ. Trimming took 1 base from V and 6 from J; bases not matched to a gene: 11. This CDR3 region has 16 residues. CDR3: CASSLEEGDSSDGYTF. For the CDR3, the DNA is TGTGCCAGCAGCTTAGAGGAGGGGGACAGCTCGGATGGCTACACCTTC. The variable domain in full, with the rest retrieved from reference TRBV7-8 and TRBJ1-2, is GAGVSQSPRYKVAKRGQDVALRCDPISGHVSLFWYQQALGQGPEFLTYFQNEAQLDKSGLPSDRFFAERPEGSVSTLKIQRTQQEDSAVYLCASSLEEGDSSDGYTFGSGTRLTVV.

This clonotype showed up just a few times. Sequence at one end of the junction differs from germline and may be a read error. The chain uses TRBV6-5 and TRBJ1-3, with TRBD1 as a possible D gene (5 bases). Germline values: CDR1 MNHEY, CDR2 SVGAGI. The CDR3 loop spans 13 amino acids. The CDR3 sequence is CVSRQSSGNTIYF. The CDR3 coding sequence is TGTGTCAGCCGACAGTCCTCTGGAAACACCATATATTTT.

In this sample, this clonotype turned up many times. The chain uses TRBV20-1 and TRBJ1-1, with D unclear. V shed 6 bases and J shed 3 bases, with 14 bases lying between them. This CDR3 contains 13 residues. CDR1 DFQATT and CDR2 SNEGSKA come from the germline V gene (reference sequence). CDR3 nucleotides: TGCAGTGCCCCGGGCTCTAAGGACACTGAAGCTTTCTTT. Translation gives CSAPGSKDTEAFF.

This clonotype has at least ten counts. The V call is TRBV7-6, the J call TRBJ1-2; D is perhaps TRBD1 (5 bases). V lost 6 bases and J lost 8, with 16 bases in between. Germline assignment: CDR1 SGHVS and CDR2 FNYEAQ. The CDR3 extends over 13 amino acids. The chain's CDR3 is CASRPDSLGGYTF. CDR3 coding DNA: TGTGCCAGCAGGCCCGACAGTTTAGGCGGCTACACCTTC.

This clonotype was seen at least ten times. J is TRBJ1-6 and V is TRBV12-3 or TRBV12-4; no reliable D call. This CDR3 contains 13 residues. Trimming removed 4 bases at V and 9 bases at J, with 10 bases between. The CDR3 bases are TGTGCCAGCAGTTCCCGAAAACTTTCACCCCTCCACTTT. It is translated as CASSSRKLSPLHF.

This clonotype was observed many times. This chain links TRBV20-1 with TRBJ2-7; no firm D call. Trimming pared 3 bases from V and 2 bases from J, leaving 11 bases between. This CDR3 region has 13 residues. Germline lookup yields CDR1 DFQATT and CDR2 SNEGSKA (reference sequence). The CDR3, as DNA: TGCAGTGCTAGGCAAAAAGGGCCCTACGAGCAGTACTTC. Its protein is CSARQKGPYEQYF.